Below, 14 T cell receptor beta chains from the same sample are listed, as sequenced in a study of a mutant IDH1 vaccine in newly diagnosed glioma. Documented time point: week 5, during vaccination. Doses consisted of 300 ug of mutant IDH1 20-mer peptide each, paired with topical imiquimod. Data came from immunoSEQ multiplex PCR; TCRdb stores just in-frame clones and leaves some out. In the table there are roughly 25,000 clones, approximately 80% of which are singletons. Antigens of these TCRs are unknown. This material consisted of PBMCs, taken from a glioma patient whose treatment included an IDH1 peptide vaccine. All receptors derive from a man aged 40-49 years with glioma.

The V gene is TRBV5-1, the J gene TRBJ2-1; D unclear. This CDR3 spans 11 amino acids. CDR1 SGHRS and CDR2 YFSETQ come from the germline V gene. The V and J ends lost 4 bases and 5 bases respectively, with 4 bases between them. The CDR3 DNA is TGCGCCAGCAGCGAAAACAATGAGCAGTTCTTC. Encoded protein: CASSENNEQFF.

This clone appeared once. This rearrangement joins TRBV7-8 to TRBJ1-2; maybe TRBD1 (5 bases). With 5 bases removed from V and 3 bases from J, the gap between germline ends came to 16 bases. The CDR3 sequence is 15 residues long. CDR1 SGHVS and CDR2 FQNEAQ come from the germline V gene. This CDR3 is CASSPRTGADYGYTF. In DNA form, the CDR3 reads TGTGCCAGCAGCCCCCGGACCGGGGCCGACTATGGCTACACCTTC.

The chain has TRBV5-5 and TRBJ2-3; D perhaps matches TRBD2 (5 bases). V lost 2 bases to trimming and J lost 4 bases, with 11 bases between them. This CDR3 region has 14 residues. Germline-derived CDR1 and CDR2 are SGHKS and YYEKEE (reference sequence). The DNA of the CDR3 is TGTGCCAGCAGCTTTAGCCGGGATTCAGATACGCAGTATTTT. It encodes CASSFSRDSDTQYF.

This sequence joins TRBV28 and TRBJ2-1, with unresolved D. This CDR3 has 13 amino acids. Germline loops: CDR1 MDHEN, CDR2 SYDVKM. V was shortened by 11 bases and J by 2 bases, with 13 bases between the two germline ends. CDR3 bases: TGTGCCGTACACAGTTCCCCCTACAATGAGCAGTTCTTC. Protein product: CAVHSSPYNEQFF.

The chain has TRBV28 and TRBJ1-5; D unclear. The V end lost 5 bases, the J end lost 6 bases, and 11 bases lay between the germline ends. The germline V gene has CDR1 MDHEN and CDR2 SYDVKM. This CDR3 region has 13 residues. The CDR3 is CASSPSLSQPQHF. The CDR3 coding sequence is TGTGCCAGCAGTCCTTCCCTCAGTCAGCCCCAGCATTTT.

V and J are TRBV7-9 and TRBJ2-1; D is ambiguous. V lost 4 bases and J 8 bases, leaving 3 bases between the germline ends. Germline CDR1 reads SEHNR; CDR2 reads FQNEAQ (reference sequence). This CDR3 is 10 amino acids long. CDR3 nucleotides: TGTGCCAGCAGCTCTGATGAGCAGTTCTTC. It encodes CASSSDEQFF.

The rearrangement joins TRBV29-1 to TRBJ2-5; possibly TRBD1 for D (6 bases). The CDR3 has 13 residues. Germline CDR1 and CDR2: SQVTM and ANQGSEA. The V gene lost 3 bases and the J gene lost 2 bases, with 10 bases spanning the gap. The CDR3 nucleotides are TGCAGCGTTGAGGGGGCCAATCAAGAGACCCAGTACTTC. Translating it yields CSVEGANQETQYF.

J is TRBJ2-2 and V is TRBV7-2; TRBD1 matches 10 bases. Per the germline V gene, CDR1 is SGHTA and CDR2 is FQGNSA. The ends lost 5 bases at V and 6 bases at J; junction bases unmatched: 3. The CDR3 covers 14 residues. CDR3 DNA sequence: TGTGCCAGCAGCATCGACAGGGGGCCCGGGGAGCTGTTTTTT. This codes for CASSIDRGPGELFF.

The gene calls are TRBV7-9 and TRBJ2-7; maybe TRBD2 (6 bases). Looked up from germline, CDR1 is SEHNR and CDR2 is FQNEAQ (reference sequence). The CDR3 totals 14 residues. V lost 5 bases to trimming and J lost 4 bases, with 15 bases between them. The CDR3 loop reads CASSPRERSYEQYF. In DNA form, the CDR3 reads TGTGCCAGCAGCCCCCGGGAGCGGAGTTACGAGCAGTACTTC.

This chain uses TRBV6-4 with TRBJ2-7; no clear D. This CDR3 is 12 amino acids long. Trimming took off 7 bases at V and 3 bases at J, with 10 bases between the two ends. Per germline, CDR1 MRHNA and CDR2 SNTAGT. CDR3 residues: CASTVVIYEQYV. CDR3 coding DNA: TGTGCCAGCACTGTGGTCATCTACGAGCAGTACGTC.

This rearrangement joins TRBV5-5 to TRBJ2-1; D possibly matches TRBD1 or TRBD2 (5 bases each). Germline V lookup: CDR1 SGHKS, CDR2 YYEKEE (reference sequence). CDR3 length: 17 amino acids. V lost 0 bases to trimming and J lost 4 bases, with 17 bases between them. CDR3 residues: CASSLVPTGTNYNEQFF. The DNA of the CDR3 is TGTGCCAGCAGCTTGGTCCCGACCGGGACGAATTACAATGAGCAGTTCTTC.

The rearrangement joins TRBV7-2 to TRBJ2-7; perhaps D is TRBD1 or TRBD2 (7 bases each). CDR3 length: 18 amino acids. Germline V lookup: CDR1 SGHTA, CDR2 FQGNSA. Trimming took 3 bases from V and 0 from J, leaving 21 bases between them. CDR3 coding DNA: TGTGCCAGCAGCTTTCCCCCCCCGCAGGGGGGGTTCTCCTACGAGCAGTACTTC. Protein sequence: CASSFPPPQGGFSYEQYF.

Here the CDR3 reads CASSYSKAASNEQYF. For the CDR3, the DNA is TGTGCCAGCAGTTACTCAAAGGCAGCTTCCAACGAGCAGTACTTC. The chain has TRBV6-5 and TRBJ2-7; D call uncertain. Trimming shortened V by 0 bases and J by 5 bases, and 14 bases separated the two germline ends. The CDR3 length is 15 residues. Germline CDR1 is MNHEY and CDR2 is SVGAGI.

The chain links TRBV5-5 to TRBJ1-2; D not certain. V was cut by 4 bases and J by 0 bases, with 7 bases left in between. This CDR3 region has 13 residues. Germline CDR1 reads SGHKS; CDR2 reads YYEKEE (reference sequence). CDR3 nucleotides: TGTGCCAGCAGCGTCGGGACTAACTATGGCTACACCTTC. As protein: CASSVGTNYGYTF. Drawing the rest from reference TRBV5-5 and TRBJ1-2, the complete variable domain is DAGVTQSPTHLIKTRGQQVTLRCSPISGHKSVSWYQQVLGQGPQFIFQYYEKEERGRGNFPDRFSARQFPNYSSELNVNALLLGDSALYLCASSVGTNYGYTFGSGTRLTVV.